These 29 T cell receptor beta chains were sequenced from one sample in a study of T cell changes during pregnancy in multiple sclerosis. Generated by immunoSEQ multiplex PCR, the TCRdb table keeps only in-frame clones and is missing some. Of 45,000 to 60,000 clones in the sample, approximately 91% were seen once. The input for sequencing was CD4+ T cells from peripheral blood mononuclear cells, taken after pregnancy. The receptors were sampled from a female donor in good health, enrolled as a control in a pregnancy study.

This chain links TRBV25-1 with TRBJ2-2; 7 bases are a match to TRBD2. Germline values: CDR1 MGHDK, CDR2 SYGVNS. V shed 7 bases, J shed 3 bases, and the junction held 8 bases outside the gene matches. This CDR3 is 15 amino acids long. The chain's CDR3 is CASMEARGDTGELFF. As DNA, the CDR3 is TGTGCCAGCATGGAAGCTCGGGGGGACACCGGGGAGCTGTTTTTT.

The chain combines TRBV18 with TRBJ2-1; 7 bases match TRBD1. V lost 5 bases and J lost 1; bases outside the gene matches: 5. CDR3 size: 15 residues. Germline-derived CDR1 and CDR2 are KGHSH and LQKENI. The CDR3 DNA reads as TGTGCCAGCTCAACAGGGGAAGGGTCCTACAATGAGCAGTTCTTC. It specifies CASSTGEGSYNEQFF. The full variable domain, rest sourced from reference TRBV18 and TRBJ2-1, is NAGVMQNPRHLVRRRGQEARLRCSPMKGHSHVYWYRQLPEEGLKFMVYLQKENIIDESGMPKERFSAEFPKEGPSILRIQQVVRGDSAAYFCASSTGEGSYNEQFFGPGTRLTVL.

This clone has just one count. CDR3 residues: CASSPGQGSGEQYF. In nucleotides, the CDR3 is TGCGCCAGCAGCCCGGGCCAGGGGTCCGGAGAGCAGTACTTC. The rearrangement joins TRBV5-1 to TRBJ2-7, with D maybe TRBD1 (6 bases). Germline CDR1 is SGHRS and CDR2 is YFSETQ. Trimming removed 4 bases at V and 7 bases at J, with 18 bases between. This CDR3 is built from 14 residues.

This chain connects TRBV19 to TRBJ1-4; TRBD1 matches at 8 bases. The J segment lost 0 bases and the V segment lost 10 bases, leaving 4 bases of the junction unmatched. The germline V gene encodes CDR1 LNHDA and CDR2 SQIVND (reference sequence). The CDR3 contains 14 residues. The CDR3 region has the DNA TGTGCCACCAAGGGACAGGCAACTAATGAAAAACTGTTTTTT. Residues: CATKGQATNEKLFF.

The CDR3 DNA sequence: TGTGCCAGCAGTTTGGGACTAGCGGGGCACGAGCAGTACTTC. As protein: CASSLGLAGHEQYF. The genes are TRBV28 and TRBJ2-7, with TRBD2 matching 13 bases. Losses at the gene ends were 3 bases for V and 5 bases for J; bases not matched to a gene: 1. Per the germline V gene, CDR1 is MDHEN and CDR2 is SYDVKM. The CDR3 totals 14 residues.

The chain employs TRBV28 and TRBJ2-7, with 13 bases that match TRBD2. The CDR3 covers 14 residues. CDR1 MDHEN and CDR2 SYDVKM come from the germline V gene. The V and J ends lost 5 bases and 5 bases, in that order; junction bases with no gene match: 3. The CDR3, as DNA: TGTGCCAGCAGTCCGGGACTAGCGGGAAACGAGCAGTACTTC. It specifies CASSPGLAGNEQYF.

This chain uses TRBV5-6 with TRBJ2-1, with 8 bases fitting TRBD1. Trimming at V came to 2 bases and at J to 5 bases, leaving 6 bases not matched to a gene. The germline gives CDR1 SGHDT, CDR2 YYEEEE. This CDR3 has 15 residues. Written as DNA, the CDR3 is TGTGCCAGCAGCTTCGGACAGGGTCGGAACAATGAGCAGTTCTTC. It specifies CASSFGQGRNNEQFF.

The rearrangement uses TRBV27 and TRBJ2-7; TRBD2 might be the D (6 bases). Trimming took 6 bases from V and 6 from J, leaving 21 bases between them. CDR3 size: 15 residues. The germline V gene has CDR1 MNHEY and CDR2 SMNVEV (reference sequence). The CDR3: CASRAGTHSLSEQYF. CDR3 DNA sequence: TGTGCCAGCAGGGCGGGAACGCACTCTCTGTCCGAGCAGTACTTC.

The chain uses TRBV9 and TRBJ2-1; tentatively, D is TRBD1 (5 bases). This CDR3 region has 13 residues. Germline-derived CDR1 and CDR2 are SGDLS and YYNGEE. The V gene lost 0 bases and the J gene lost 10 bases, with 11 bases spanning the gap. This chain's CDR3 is CASSVGPGKEQFF. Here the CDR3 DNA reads TGTGCCAGCAGCGTAGGTCCAGGGAAAGAGCAGTTCTTC.

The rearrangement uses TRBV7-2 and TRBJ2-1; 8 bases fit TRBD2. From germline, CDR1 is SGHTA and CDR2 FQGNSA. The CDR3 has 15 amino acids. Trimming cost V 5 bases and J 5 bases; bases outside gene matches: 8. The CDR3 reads CASSLQLAANNEQFF. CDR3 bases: TGTGCCAGCAGCCTGCAACTAGCGGCTAACAATGAGCAGTTCTTC.

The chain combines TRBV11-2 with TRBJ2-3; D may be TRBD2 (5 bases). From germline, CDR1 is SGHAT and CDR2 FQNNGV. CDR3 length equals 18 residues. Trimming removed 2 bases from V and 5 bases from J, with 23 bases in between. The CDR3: CASSLSSPGPNARDTQYF. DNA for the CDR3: TGTGCCAGCAGCTTATCTAGCCCGGGCCCAAACGCGCGAGATACGCAGTATTTT.

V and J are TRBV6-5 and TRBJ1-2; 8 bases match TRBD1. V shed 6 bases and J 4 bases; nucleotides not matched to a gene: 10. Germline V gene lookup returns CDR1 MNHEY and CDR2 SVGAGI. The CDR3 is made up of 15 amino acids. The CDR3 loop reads CASRPGGTGSYGYTF. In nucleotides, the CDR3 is TGTGCCAGCAGACCCGGGGGGACAGGAAGCTATGGCTACACCTTC.

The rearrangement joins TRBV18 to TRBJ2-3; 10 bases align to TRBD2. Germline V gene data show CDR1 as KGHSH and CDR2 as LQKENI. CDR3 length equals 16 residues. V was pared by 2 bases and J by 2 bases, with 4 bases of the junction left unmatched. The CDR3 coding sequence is TGTGCCAGCTCACCAATACTAGCGGGGAACACAGATACGCAGTATTTT. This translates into CASSPILAGNTDTQYF.

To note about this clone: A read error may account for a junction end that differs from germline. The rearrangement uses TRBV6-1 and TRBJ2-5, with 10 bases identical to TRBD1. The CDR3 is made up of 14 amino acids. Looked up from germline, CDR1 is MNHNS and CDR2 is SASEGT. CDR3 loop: CASGETGGFGTQYF. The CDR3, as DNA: TGTGCCAGCGGTGAGACAGGGGGCTTTGGAACCCAGTACTTC.

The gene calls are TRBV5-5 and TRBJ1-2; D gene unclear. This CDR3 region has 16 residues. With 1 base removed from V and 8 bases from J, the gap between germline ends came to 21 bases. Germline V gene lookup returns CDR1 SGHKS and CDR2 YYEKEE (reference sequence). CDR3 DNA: TGTGCCAGCAGCTTGAGTACAGCATTGGCGGCGGGCGGCTACACCTTC. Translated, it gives CASSLSTALAAGGYTF.

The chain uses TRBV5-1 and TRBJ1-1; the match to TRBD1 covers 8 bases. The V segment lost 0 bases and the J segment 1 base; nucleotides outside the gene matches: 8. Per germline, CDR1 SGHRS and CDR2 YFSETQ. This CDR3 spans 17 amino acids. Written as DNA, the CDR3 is TGCGCCAGCAGCTTGGGGACAGGGCTAAATGCGAACACTGAAGCTTTCTTT. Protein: CASSLGTGLNANTEAFF.

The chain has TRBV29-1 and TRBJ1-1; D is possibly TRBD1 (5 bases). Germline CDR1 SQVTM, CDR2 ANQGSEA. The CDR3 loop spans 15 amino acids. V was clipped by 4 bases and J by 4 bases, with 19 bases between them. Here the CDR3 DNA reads TGCAGCGTTGGGGGCCCCTGGGGGGGTTCCACTGAAGCTTTCTTT. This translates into CSVGGPWGGSTEAFF.

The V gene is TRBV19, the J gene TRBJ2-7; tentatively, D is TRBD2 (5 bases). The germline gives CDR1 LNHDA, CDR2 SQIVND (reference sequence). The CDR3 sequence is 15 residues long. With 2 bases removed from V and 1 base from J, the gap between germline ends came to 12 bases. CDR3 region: CASSISLVASYEQYF. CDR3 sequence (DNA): TGTGCCAGTAGTATATCGTTGGTAGCGTCCTACGAGCAGTACTTC.

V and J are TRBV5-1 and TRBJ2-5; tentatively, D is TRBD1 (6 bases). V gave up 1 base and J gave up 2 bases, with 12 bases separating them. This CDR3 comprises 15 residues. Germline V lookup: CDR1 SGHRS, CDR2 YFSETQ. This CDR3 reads CASSLTGLNQETQYF. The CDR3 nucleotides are TGCGCCAGCAGCTTGACAGGGTTGAATCAAGAGACCCAGTACTTC.

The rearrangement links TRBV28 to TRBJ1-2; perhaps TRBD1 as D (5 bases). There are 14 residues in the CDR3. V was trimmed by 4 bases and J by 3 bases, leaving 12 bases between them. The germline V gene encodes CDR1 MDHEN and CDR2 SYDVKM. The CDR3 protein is CASSYGGTYYGYTF. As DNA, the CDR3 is TGTGCCAGCAGTTACGGAGGGACCTACTATGGCTACACCTTC.

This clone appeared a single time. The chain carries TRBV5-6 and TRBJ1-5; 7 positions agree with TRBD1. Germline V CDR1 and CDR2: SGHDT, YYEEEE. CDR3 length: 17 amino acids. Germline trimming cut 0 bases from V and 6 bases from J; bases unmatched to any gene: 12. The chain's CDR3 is CASSLAGETGQSQPQHF. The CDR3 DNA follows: TGTGCCAGCAGCTTGGCCGGAGAGACAGGGCAATCTCAGCCCCAGCATTTT. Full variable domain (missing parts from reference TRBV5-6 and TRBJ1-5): DAGVTQSPTHLIKTRGQQVTLRCSPKSGHDTVSWYQQALGQGPQFIFQYYEEEERQRGNFPDRFSGHQFPNYSSELNVNALLLGDSALYLCASSLAGETGQSQPQHFGDGTRLSIL.

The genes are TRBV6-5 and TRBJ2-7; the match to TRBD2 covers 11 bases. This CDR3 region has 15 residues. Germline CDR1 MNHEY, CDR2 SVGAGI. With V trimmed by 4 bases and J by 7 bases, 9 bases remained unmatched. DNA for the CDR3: TGTGCCAGCAGTTCTGGACTAGCGGGCGCCCTTGAGCAGTACTTC. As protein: CASSSGLAGALEQYF.

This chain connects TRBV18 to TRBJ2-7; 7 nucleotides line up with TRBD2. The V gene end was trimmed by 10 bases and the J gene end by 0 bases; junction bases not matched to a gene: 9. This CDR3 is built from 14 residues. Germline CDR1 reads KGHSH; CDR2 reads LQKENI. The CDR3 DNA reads TGTGCCACCTCTCTAGCGGACGTCTCCTACGAGCAGTACTTC. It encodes CATSLADVSYEQYF. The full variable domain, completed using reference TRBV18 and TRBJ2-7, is NAGVMQNPRHLVRRRGQEARLRCSPMKGHSHVYWYRQLPEEGLKFMVYLQKENIIDESGMPKERFSAEFPKEGPSILRIQQVVRGDSAAYFCATSLADVSYEQYFGPGTRLTVT.

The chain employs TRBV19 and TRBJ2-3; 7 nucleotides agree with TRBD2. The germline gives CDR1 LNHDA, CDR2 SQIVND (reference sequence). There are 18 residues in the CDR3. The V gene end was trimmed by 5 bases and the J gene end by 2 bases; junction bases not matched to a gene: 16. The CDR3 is CASSSTWGGDTYTDTQYF. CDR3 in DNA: TGTGCCAGTAGTTCCACGTGGGGGGGTGATACCTACACAGATACGCAGTATTTT.

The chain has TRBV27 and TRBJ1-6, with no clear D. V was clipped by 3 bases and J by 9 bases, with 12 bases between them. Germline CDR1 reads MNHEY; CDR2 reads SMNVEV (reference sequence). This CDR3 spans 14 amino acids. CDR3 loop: CASSLSLAGSPLHF. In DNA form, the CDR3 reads TGTGCCAGCAGTTTGAGCCTCGCGGGTTCACCCCTCCACTTT.

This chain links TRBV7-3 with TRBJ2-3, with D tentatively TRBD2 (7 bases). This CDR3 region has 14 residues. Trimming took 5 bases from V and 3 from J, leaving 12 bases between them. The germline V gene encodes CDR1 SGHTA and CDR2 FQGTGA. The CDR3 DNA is TGTGCCAGCAGCCCCGGGGGGCGTACAGATACGCAGTATTTT. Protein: CASSPGGRTDTQYF. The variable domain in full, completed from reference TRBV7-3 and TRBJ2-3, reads GAGVSQTPSNKVTEKGKYVELRCDPISGHTALYWYRQSLGQGPEFLIYFQGTGAADDSGLPNDRFFAVRPEGSVSTLKIQRTERGDSAVYLCASSPGGRTDTQYFGPGTRLTVL.

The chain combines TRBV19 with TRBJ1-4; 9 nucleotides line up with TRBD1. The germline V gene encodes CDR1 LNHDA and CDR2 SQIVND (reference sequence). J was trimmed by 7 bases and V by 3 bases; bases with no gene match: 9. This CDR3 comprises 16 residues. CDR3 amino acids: CASSIGAGQGREKLFF. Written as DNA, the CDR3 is TGTGCCAGTAGTATCGGAGCGGGACAGGGCCGTGAAAAACTGTTTTTT.

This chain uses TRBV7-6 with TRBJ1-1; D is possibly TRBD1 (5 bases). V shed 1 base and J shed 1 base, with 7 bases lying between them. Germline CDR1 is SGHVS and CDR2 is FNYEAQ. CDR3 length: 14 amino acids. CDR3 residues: CASSLDRGNTEAFF. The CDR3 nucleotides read TGTGCCAGCAGCTTAGATAGGGGGAACACTGAAGCTTTCTTT.

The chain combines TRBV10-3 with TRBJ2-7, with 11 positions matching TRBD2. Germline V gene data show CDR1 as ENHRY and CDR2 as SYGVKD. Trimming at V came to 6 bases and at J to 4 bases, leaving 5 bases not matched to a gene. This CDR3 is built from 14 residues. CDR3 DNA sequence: TGTGCCATCAGCACTAGCGGGAGTATTTACGAGCAGTACTTC. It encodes CAISTSGSIYEQYF.